The rows below give T cell receptor beta chains drawn from one sample of a study of neoadjuvant anti-PD-1 for oral cavity cancer. TCRdb keeps only in-frame clones here, not all; method: immunoSEQ multiplex PCR. The sample contains around 13,000 clones, around 66% of which appear only once. Specimen: PBMCs, collected after nivolumab (anti-PD-1) treatment. These receptor sequences come from a person between 35 and 79 years old with oral cavity squamous cell carcinoma. Each CDR3 is given with its conserved first and last residue. D genes are given only for firm matches. The size entry is marked missing in some rows and otherwise reads once, few, many or a size class.

V	size	J	D	CDR3	DNA
TRBV28	few	TRBJ2-7	TRBD1	CASRRQGGNEQYF	TGTGCCAGCAGAAGACAGGGTGGGAACGAGCAGTACTTC
TRBV27	NA	TRBJ2-7	TRBD2	CASSSLAGYEQYF	TGTGCCAGCAGTTCACTAGCGGGCTACGAGCAGTACTTC
TRBV30	NA	TRBJ2-7	TRBD1	CAWGQGPYEQYF	TGTGCCTGGGGACAGGGACCCTACGAGCAGTACTTC
TRBV30	NA	TRBJ2-5	TRBD2	CAWSSLAGEETQYF	TGTGCCTGGAGTTCACTAGCGGGAGAAGAGACCCAGTACTTC
TRBV6-8	NA	TRBJ1-4	NA	CASSPRGHRQEKLFF	TGTGCCAGCAGCCCCCGCGGGCACCGCCAGGAAAAACTGTTTTTT
TRBV5-1	NA	TRBJ2-5	TRBD2	CASSLTSGKEETQYF	TGCGCCAGCAGCCTGACTAGCGGGAAGGAAGAGACCCAGTACTTC
TRBV25-1	NA	TRBJ1-1	NA	CASRGQMANAGAFF	TGTGCCAGCCGTGGACAGATGGCGAATGCGGGGGCTTTCTTT
TRBV10-2	NA	TRBJ2-2	TRBD2	CASGLAGTGELFF	TGCGCCAGCGGCCTAGCGGGGACCGGGGAGCTGTTTTTT
TRBV10-1	NA	TRBJ2-1	TRBD2	CASSLGTSGRGVDEQFF	TGCGCCAGCAGTCTCGGGACTAGCGGGAGGGGGGTGGATGAGCAGTTCTTC
TRBV5-1	NA	TRBJ2-3	TRBD2	CASSSGLAGGGRTDTQYF	TGCGCCAGCAGCTCGGGACTAGCGGGAGGCGGCCGCACAGATACGCAGTATTTT
TRBV6-1	NA	TRBJ2-3	NA	CASSATKGPDTQYF	TGTGCCAGCAGTGCCACAAAGGGCCCAGATACGCAGTATTTT
TRBV6-5	NA	TRBJ2-2	NA	CASSYPTGELFF	TGTGCCAGCAGTTACCCTACCGGGGAGCTGTTTTTT
TRBV5-4	NA	TRBJ1-1	NA	CASSLQGAVNTEAFF	TGTGCCAGCAGCTTGCAGGGAGCGGTGAACACTGAAGCTTTCTTT
TRBV6-1	few	TRBJ1-5	NA	CASSKGEFNQPQHF	TGTGCCAGCAGCAAAGGGGAGTTCAATCAGCCCCAGCATTTT
TRBV2	NA	TRBJ2-3	NA	CASSETDTQYF	TGTGCCAGCAGTGAGACGGATACGCAGTATTTT
TRBV9	NA	TRBJ1-5	TRBD1	CASSVGQHSNQPQHF	TGTGCCAGCAGCGTGGGACAGCATAGCAATCAGCCCCAGCATTTT
TRBV28	NA	TRBJ2-7	TRBD2	CASTGDYAGPSSYEQYF	TGTGCCAGCACCGGGGACTATGCCGGGCCGTCGTCCTACGAGCAGTACTTC
TRBV7-3	NA	TRBJ2-3	NA	CASSSGQSGRTQYF	TGTGCCAGCAGCTCGGGACAGTCAGGGAGGACGCAGTATTTT
TRBV19	few	TRBJ1-3	NA	CASSREHRGRIGNTIYF	TGTGCCAGTAGTAGAGAACATAGGGGACGGATCGGAAACACCATATATTTT
TRBV11-2	NA	TRBJ1-3	NA	CASSLEAGDGNTIYF	TGTGCCAGCAGCTTAGAGGCAGGCGACGGAAACACCATATATTTT